This entry describes one T cell receptor (beta chain). Its antigen remains unknown. This entry comes from a study of shared clonotypes between healthy human individuals. Study-wide background: The people who gave samples were two women and three men aged 18 to 49.

V lost 7 bases to trimming and J lost 7 bases, with 14 bases between them. Germline CDR1 reads GTSNPN; CDR2 reads SVGIG (reference sequence). The CDR3 has 12 residues. This was a deep-level run. Repertoires were generated with immunoSEQ multiplex PCR, while TCRdb's copy carries only in-frame clones and drops some. The data contain about 960,000 clones, less than 85% of them singletons. Notes on the study in general: Non-shared clonotypes had lower generation probabilities than clonotypes shared by all four sorted-subset donors.

The sample taken for sequencing was memory CD4+ T cells sorted from blood. Specified subset: CD45RA-negative fraction. V gene TRBV30 combines with J gene TRBJ2-1; D may be TRBD2 (6 bases). The TCR sequence derives from a young man in good health. The CDR3 DNA sequence: TGTGCCTCCGCGGGGACTGCTAATGAGCAGTTCTTC. Amino acids: CASAGTANEQFF.